This entry lists 28 T cell receptor beta chains sequenced from one sample in a study of vaccination effects on CD4 cells after COVID-19. Subsequent to less than eleven days of culture, CD4+ T cells were isolated. The protocol was immunoSEQ multiplex PCR, while the TCRdb copy is restricted to in-frame clones and leaves out a portion. The sample includes 45,000 to 75,000 clones, roughly 80% seen only once; the top ten take under 3.5%. Their target antigens are unknown. The sequencing used CD4+ T cells from PBMCs cultured without peptide, collected before COVID-19 vaccination. These receptors were obtained from a human donor who received a COVID-19 vaccine.

The chain combines TRBV30 with TRBJ1-4; no clear D gene. Germline V gene sequence: CDR1 GTSNPN, CDR2 SVGIG (reference sequence). This CDR3 has 10 amino acids. Deletions cut 5 bases from V and 8 bases from J, with 6 bases between. The CDR3: CAWFREKLFF. For the CDR3, the DNA is TGTGCCTGGTTCAGAGAAAAACTGTTTTTT.

The V call is TRBV7-2, the J call TRBJ1-5, with D hard to call. The V gene lost 2 bases and the J gene lost 4 bases, with 6 bases spanning the gap. This CDR3 spans 13 amino acids. Per the germline V gene, CDR1 is SGHTA and CDR2 is FQGNSA. The CDR3 here is CASSLSGNQPQHF. In nucleotides, the CDR3 is TGTGCCAGCAGCTTATCGGGGAATCAGCCCCAGCATTTT.

The CDR3 DNA reads TGTGCCAGCAGCTTTTTACAGGGCACAGATACGCAGTATTTT. Translated: CASSFLQGTDTQYF. The gene calls are TRBV11-2 and TRBJ2-3; D is perhaps TRBD1 (5 bases). Germline V gene sequence: CDR1 SGHAT, CDR2 FQNNGV. The CDR3 consists of 14 residues. Trimming removed 3 bases from V and 1 base from J, with 8 bases in between.

The V call is TRBV10-3, the J call TRBJ2-7; 7 bases are a match to TRBD1. This CDR3 contains 16 residues. J was trimmed by 5 bases and V by 3 bases; bases with no gene match: 13. The V gene's germline CDR1 is ENHRY and CDR2 SYGVKD. The CDR3 DNA sequence: TGTGCCATCAGTGATAGACAGGGCACCCCGTCCGACGAGCAGTACGTC. Translating it yields CAISDRQGTPSDEQYV.

This sequence joins TRBV4-1 and TRBJ1-1; D is ambiguous. This CDR3 is built from 12 residues. V was pared by 1 base and J by 3 bases, with 3 bases between. CDR1 MGHRA and CDR2 YSYEKL come from the germline V gene. The CDR3 loop is CASSQADTEAFF. The CDR3 DNA follows: TGCGCCAGCAGCCAAGCCGACACTGAAGCTTTCTTT.

This chain joins TRBV5-5 and TRBJ1-5; D is uncertain. With 4 bases removed from V and 3 bases from J, the gap between germline ends came to 8 bases. This CDR3 is built from 13 residues. The germline gives CDR1 SGHKS, CDR2 YYEKEE (reference sequence). The CDR3, as DNA: TGTGCCAGCAGCCAGACCGACAATCAGCCCCAGCATTTT. Translation: CASSQTDNQPQHF.

V gene TRBV6-4 combines with J gene TRBJ2-7; no firm D call. This CDR3 has 14 residues. Germline values: CDR1 MRHNA, CDR2 SNTAGT. Trimming removed 1 base at V and 0 bases at J, with 7 bases between. CDR3 sequence: CASSDFRSSYEQYV. CDR3 nucleotides: TGTGCCAGCAGTGACTTTCGGAGCTCCTACGAGCAGTACGTC.

The CDR3 reads CASSRTNTGELFF. CDR3 nucleotides: TGTGCCAGCAGCCGGACAAACACCGGGGAGCTGTTTTTT. The V gene is TRBV5-8, the J gene TRBJ2-2, with a possible D match to TRBD1 (5 bases). The CDR3 totals 13 residues. Germline V gene sequence: CDR1 SGHTS, CDR2 YDEGEE. Trimming shortened V by 4 bases and J by 2 bases, and 6 bases separated the two germline ends.

The V and J genes are TRBV6-5 and TRBJ2-3; D is uncertain. Germline assignment: CDR1 MNHEY and CDR2 SVGAGI. The germline V and J ends were trimmed by 4 bases and 2 bases, with 16 bases remaining between them. The CDR3 contains 16 residues. The CDR3 DNA reads TGTGCCAGCAGTTTCGGCCGACTCCCGGCCACAGATACGCAGTATTTT. This gives the protein CASSFGRLPATDTQYF.

The chain couples TRBV18 to TRBJ2-3; 7 bases are shared with TRBD1. There are 14 residues in the CDR3. From germline, CDR1 is KGHSH and CDR2 LQKENI. V lost 4 bases and J lost 0; bases outside the gene matches: 1. The CDR3, as DNA: TGTGCCAGCTCACAACAGGGGAGCACAGATACGCAGTATTTT. Protein product: CASSQQGSTDTQYF.

This sequence joins TRBV19 and TRBJ1-1; 11 nucleotides align to TRBD1. J lost 4 bases, V lost 5 bases, and 9 bases had no gene match. CDR1 and CDR2 (germline): LNHDA, SQIVND (reference sequence). The CDR3 sequence is 16 residues long. The CDR3 loop reads CASSRTPGTGGTEAFF. As DNA, the CDR3 is TGTGCCAGTAGTCGTACACCAGGGACAGGGGGCACTGAAGCTTTCTTT.

A single count supports this clone. This chain joins TRBV2 and TRBJ1-4; D possibly corresponds to TRBD1 (6 bases). The germline V gene encodes CDR1 SNHLY and CDR2 FYNNEI. The CDR3 loop spans 12 amino acids. The germline V and J ends were trimmed by 8 bases and 8 bases, with 12 bases remaining between them. The CDR3 sequence is CASQGGGEKLFF. Here the CDR3 DNA reads TGTGCCAGCCAAGGGGGAGGGGAAAAACTGTTTTTT.

This clone was seen a few times. J is TRBJ2-2 and V is TRBV3-1 (or the pseudogene TRBV3-2); the match to TRBD2 covers 15 bases. Trimming at V came to 3 bases and at J to 5 bases, leaving 4 bases not matched to a gene. This CDR3 comprises 17 residues. The germline CDR1 and CDR2 sequences are LGHDT and YNNKEL (reference sequence). CDR3 nucleotide sequence: TGTGCCAGCAGCCAGGGACTAGCGGGGGGTTCGACCGGGGAGCTGTTTTTT. It encodes CASSQGLAGGSTGELFF.

The rearrangement uses TRBV4-1 and TRBJ1-3; D is ambiguous. With 0 bases removed from V and 0 bases from J, the gap between germline ends came to 9 bases. The CDR3 spans 16 residues. CDR1 is MGHRA and CDR2 is YSYEKL in the germline V gene. CDR3 sequence (DNA): TGCGCCAGCAGCCAAGATGGGCGGTCCTCTGGAAACACCATATATTTT. Its protein product is CASSQDGRSSGNTIYF.

There are a few counts of this clone. The chain combines TRBV4-3 with TRBJ2-2, with 9 bases that match TRBD2. Germline CDR1 reads LGHNA; CDR2 reads YSLEER. CDR3 length equals 16 residues. V lost 1 base and J lost 5; bases outside the gene matches: 5. Written as DNA, the CDR3 is TGCGCCAGCAGCCAAGTAACCGGACTAGCGACCGGGGAGCTGTTTTTT. Translation: CASSQVTGLATGELFF.

This rearrangement joins TRBV24-1 to TRBJ2-3; no clear D gene. V was cut by 7 bases and J by 0 bases, with 4 bases left in between. This CDR3 spans 12 amino acids. Germline CDR1 and CDR2: KGHDR and SFDVKD. The CDR3 loop is CATRASTDTQYF. The CDR3 DNA follows: TGTGCCACCAGGGCTAGCACAGATACGCAGTATTTT.

CDR3 in amino acids: CATSRGQGAHNSPLHF. The CDR3 nucleotides read TGTGCCACCAGCAGAGGACAGGGGGCACATAATTCACCCCTCCACTTT. The chain carries TRBV15 and TRBJ1-6, with TRBD1 matching over 10 bases. V gave up 1 base and J gave up 5 bases; unmatched junction bases: 2. CDR1 and CDR2 (germline): LNHNV, YYDKDF (reference sequence). The CDR3 has 16 residues. Full variable domain (remainder filled in from reference TRBV15 and TRBJ1-6): DAMVIQNPRYQVTQFGKPVTLSCSQTLNHNVMYWYQQKSSQAPKLLFHYYDKDFNNEADTPDNFQSRRPNTSFCFLDIRSPGLGDTAMYLCATSRGQGAHNSPLHFGNGTRLTVT.

This chain joins TRBV5-1 and TRBJ2-5; D gene uncertain. There are 15 residues in the CDR3. Trimming pared 0 bases from V and 1 base from J, leaving 10 bases between. CDR1 and CDR2 from the germline V gene are SGHRS and YFSETQ. The CDR3 loop is CASSLALVVQETQYF. CDR3 in DNA: TGCGCCAGCAGCTTGGCCTTAGTGGTCCAAGAGACCCAGTACTTC.

The V call is TRBV5-1, the J call TRBJ2-1; 9 nucleotides match TRBD2. The CDR3 is 16 residues long. Trimming took 4 bases from V and 6 from J; bases not matched to a gene: 11. Germline V CDR1 and CDR2: SGHRS, YFSETQ. CDR3 DNA: TGCGCCAGCAGCGCCCGTGCGGGGGGGGCGAGCAATGAGCAGTTCTTC. Residues: CASSARAGGASNEQFF. The variable domain in full, completed from reference TRBV5-1 and TRBJ2-1, reads KAGVTQTPRYLIKTRGQQVTLSCSPISGHRSVSWYQQTPGQGLQFLFEYFSETQRNKGNFPGRFSGRQFSNSRSEMNVSTLELGDSALYLCASSARAGGASNEQFFGPGTRLTVL.

V gene TRBV6-5 combines with J gene TRBJ1-5; tentatively, D is TRBD1 (5 bases). Trimming removed 5 bases at V and 4 bases at J, with 9 bases between. The CDR3 covers 13 residues. Germline V gene sequence: CDR1 MNHEY, CDR2 SVGAGI. The CDR3 DNA follows: TGTGCCAGCAGTCGACAGCTGAATCAGCCCCAGCATTTT. Protein sequence: CASSRQLNQPQHF.

This chain uses TRBV27 with TRBJ1-6, with 8 bases identical to TRBD1. V shed 2 bases, J shed 7 bases, and the junction held 7 bases outside the gene matches. The CDR3 contains 16 residues. Germline CDR1 is MNHEY and CDR2 is SMNVEV (reference sequence). CDR3 nucleotide sequence: TGTGCCAGCAGTTTAGGGCAGGGGGCGTCGAATTCACCCCTCCACTTT. Amino acid sequence: CASSLGQGASNSPLHF.

The V gene is TRBV29-1, the J gene TRBJ1-3, with D unclear. Germline CDR1 is SQVTM and CDR2 is ANQGSEA. The CDR3 extends over 12 amino acids. Between the trimmed V and J ends, which lost 7 bases and 1 base, there was a span of 8 bases. In DNA form, the CDR3 reads TGCAGCGGGGAGGGTTCTGGAAACACCATATATTTT. Its translation: CSGEGSGNTIYF.

This chain uses TRBV12-5 with TRBJ2-3; TRBD1 matches at 8 bases. J gave up 6 bases and V 0 bases, and 14 bases lay outside the gene matches. This CDR3 comprises 18 residues. CDR1 and CDR2 from the germline V gene are LGHNT and FRNRAP. The CDR3 sequence is CASGLVLGDRGRRDTQYF. CDR3 DNA sequence: TGTGCTAGTGGTTTGGTACTGGGAGACAGGGGTCGCAGGGATACGCAGTATTTT.

V and J are TRBV13 and TRBJ2-1; D remains unclear. V was trimmed by 2 bases and J by 0 bases, leaving 29 bases between them. The CDR3 contains 22 residues. Germline V gives CDR1 PRHDT, CDR2 FYEKMQ (reference sequence). The CDR3 coding sequence is TGTGCCAGCAGCTTAAGGTGGGTCCCTTGGGGTAAGGGCGATGGCTCCTACAATGAGCAGTTCTTC. Its translation: CASSLRWVPWGKGDGSYNEQFF.

The genes are TRBV3-1 (or the pseudogene TRBV3-2) and TRBJ1-1, with D perhaps TRBD1 (5 bases). V was clipped by 3 bases and J by 0 bases, with 11 bases between them. Germline CDR1 reads LGHDT; CDR2 reads YNNKEL (reference sequence). This CDR3 spans 15 amino acids. The CDR3 loop is CASSQSGSVNTEAFF. The CDR3 DNA sequence: TGTGCCAGCAGCCAGTCAGGGTCGGTGAACACTGAAGCTTTCTTT.

The rearrangement uses TRBV30 and TRBJ1-2; D may be TRBD1 (5 bases). The CDR3 runs 13 residues. Germline V gives CDR1 GTSNPN, CDR2 SVGIG (reference sequence). The ends were cut back, 1 base at V and 8 bases at J, with 14 bases in the middle. The CDR3: CAWSGQGVGGYTF. The CDR3 DNA follows: TGTGCCTGGAGTGGTCAGGGAGTTGGAGGCTACACCTTC.

The chain uses TRBV18 and TRBJ2-3; D gene ambiguous. V lost 1 base and J 2 bases, leaving 10 bases between the germline ends. The CDR3 has 15 amino acids. Germline CDR1 is KGHSH and CDR2 is LQKENI. CDR3 in amino acids: CASSPQTGNTDTQYF. The CDR3 nucleotides read TGTGCCAGCTCACCACAGACGGGCAACACAGATACGCAGTATTTT.

In its sample, this clone was seen a few times. The chain has TRBV3-1 (or the pseudogene TRBV3-2) and TRBJ2-2; D uncertain. Trimming left V 5 bases short and J 4 bases short, with 8 bases between. The CDR3 totals 13 residues. Germline loops: CDR1 LGHDT, CDR2 YNNKEL (reference sequence). In DNA, the CDR3 is TGTGCCAGCAGCAAACAGCCCACCGGGGAGCTGTTTTTT. Amino acid sequence: CASSKQPTGELFF.